This record covers a single T cell receptor beta chain. This sample stems from a study of blood T cell repertoires in COVID-19. V shed 6 bases, J shed 9 bases, and the junction held 28 bases outside the gene matches. Germline assignment: CDR1 LNHDA and CDR2 SQIVND (reference sequence). This CDR3 contains 22 residues. Profiled with immunoSEQ multiplex PCR; TCRdb holds only in-frame clones, not every one. Of hundreds of thousands of clones in the sample, 88% were seen once. The source material was PBMCs or T cells enriched from blood (not recorded which). The sequence was collected from a woman in her sixties or seventies in a cohort exposed to, infected with or recovered from COVID-19 (not recorded which). J is TRBJ2-1 and V is TRBV19; 14 bases agree with TRBD2. The CDR3 coding sequence is TGTGCCAGTAGGCCACGGACTAGCGGGAGGCCGACGTCACCCCGGGCCTCCGGTGAGCAGTTCTTC. It is translated as CASRPRTSGRPTSPRASGEQFF.